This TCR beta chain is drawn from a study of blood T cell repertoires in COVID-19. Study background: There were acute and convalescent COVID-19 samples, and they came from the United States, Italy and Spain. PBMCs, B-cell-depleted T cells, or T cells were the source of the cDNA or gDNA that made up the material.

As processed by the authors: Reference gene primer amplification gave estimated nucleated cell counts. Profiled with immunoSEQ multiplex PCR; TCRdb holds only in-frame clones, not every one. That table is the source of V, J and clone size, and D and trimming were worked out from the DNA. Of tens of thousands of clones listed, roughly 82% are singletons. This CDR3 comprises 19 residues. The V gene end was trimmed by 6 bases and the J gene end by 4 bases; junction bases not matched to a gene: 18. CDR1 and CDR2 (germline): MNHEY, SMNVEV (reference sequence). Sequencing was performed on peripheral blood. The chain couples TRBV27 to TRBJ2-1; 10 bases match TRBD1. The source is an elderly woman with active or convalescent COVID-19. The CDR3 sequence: CASSRKPGQGPSRYNEQFF. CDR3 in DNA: TGTGCCAGCAGCCGCAAACCGGGACAGGGGCCCTCCCGTTACAATGAGCAGTTCTTC.